Shown below are 20 T cell receptor beta chains from a single sample sequenced in a study of cytomegalovirus exposure and HLA in healthy donors. Libraries were prepared by immunoSEQ multiplex PCR; TCRdb keeps only in-frame clonotypes and omits some of them. The sample lists about 160,000 clones, 86% occurring once. Input material: PBMCs. These receptors were taken from a woman in her thirties in good health and CMV-seronegative.

The chain's CDR3 is CASSQWGGREQFF. As DNA, the CDR3 is TGTGCCAGCAGCCAATGGGGGGGCAGGGAGCAGTTCTTC. This chain connects TRBV11-2 to TRBJ2-1; the D gene is possibly TRBD2 (7 bases). This CDR3 is built from 13 residues. Trimming shortened V by 5 bases and J by 10 bases, and 15 bases separated the two germline ends. Germline CDR1 reads SGHAT; CDR2 reads FQNNGV.

V and J are TRBV11-3 and TRBJ2-2; D unresolved. This CDR3 is 13 amino acids long. The V gene's germline CDR1 is SGHNT and CDR2 YENEEA. Between the trimmed V and J ends, which lost 2 bases and 4 bases, there was a span of 5 bases. The CDR3 spells CASSLRPTGELFF. The CDR3 nucleotides are TGTGCCAGCAGCTTACGACCCACCGGGGAGCTGTTTTTT.

The gene calls are TRBV7-9 and TRBJ1-1; D perhaps matches TRBD1 (5 bases). Germline CDR1 SEHNR, CDR2 FQNEAQ (reference sequence). Trimming took off 6 bases at V and 5 bases at J, with 31 bases between the two ends. CDR3 length: 19 amino acids. The CDR3 loop reads CASRPRAGPTSKLRTEAFF. The CDR3 nucleotides are TGTGCCAGCAGGCCCCGGGCGGGACCGACCTCGAAACTGAGAACTGAAGCTTTCTTT.

This clone was observed many times. This CDR3 is also generated by other DNA sequences in the sample. This sequence joins TRBV6-4 and TRBJ1-6, with 12 bases identical to TRBD1. Trimming removed 2 bases from V and 10 bases from J; junction bases left unmatched: 0. There are 14 residues in the CDR3. Germline V gives CDR1 MRHNA, CDR2 SNTAGT. The CDR3 spells CASSDGTGGSPLHF. Written as DNA, the CDR3 is TGTGCCAGCAGTGACGGGACAGGGGGCTCACCCCTCCACTTT.

This chain joins TRBV19 and TRBJ2-1; TRBD1 matches at 7 bases. Germline CDR1 is LNHDA and CDR2 is SQIVND (reference sequence). Germline trimming cut 7 bases from V and 8 bases from J; bases unmatched to any gene: 8. The CDR3 sequence is 13 residues long. The DNA for the CDR3 is TGTGCCAGTACAAACAGGGGTAGGGATGAGCAGTTCTTC. Its protein is CASTNRGRDEQFF.

This clone was picked up a small number of times. The V and J genes are TRBV28 and TRBJ2-7; tentative D call: TRBD2 (5 bases). Germline CDR1 reads MDHEN; CDR2 reads SYDVKM. The CDR3 runs to 12 residues. With 6 bases removed from V and 4 bases from J, the gap between germline ends came to 10 bases. In DNA form, the CDR3 reads TGTGCCAGCAGGACTACGGGGTACGAGCAGTACTTC. The encoded protein is CASRTTGYEQYF.

This sequence joins TRBV4-3 and TRBJ2-7; 10 bases map to TRBD1. From germline, CDR1 is LGHNA and CDR2 YSLEER. The CDR3 loop spans 17 amino acids. V was clipped by 0 bases and J by 7 bases; unmatched bases: 12. The CDR3 is CASSQDWRTGGSWEQYF. CDR3 sequence (DNA): TGCGCCAGCAGCCAAGATTGGAGGACAGGGGGGTCTTGGGAGCAGTACTTC.

This clone was observed a single time. The CDR3 DNA sequence: TGTGCCAGCAGCTTACGATTAGGGGGGATAGTGGCTTTCTTT. Amino acid sequence: CASSLRLGGIVAFF. This chain connects TRBV7-2 to TRBJ1-1; D possibly corresponds to TRBD1 (6 bases). CDR1 is SGHTA and CDR2 is FQGNSA in the germline V gene. This CDR3 has 14 amino acids. V lost 2 bases, J lost 11 bases, and 18 bases lay in between.

The chain carries TRBV27 and TRBJ2-1; the D gene is possibly TRBD1 (7 bases). Germline-derived CDR1 and CDR2 are MNHEY and SMNVEV (reference sequence). Trimming took 2 bases from V and 9 from J, leaving 11 bases between them. The CDR3 length is 13 residues. CDR3 protein: CASSLGGGPEQFF. DNA of the CDR3: TGTGCCAGCAGTTTAGGAGGGGGCCCTGAGCAGTTCTTC.

The CDR3 DNA reads as TGTGCCAGCAGCTTAGACCCTACGGGGGCCGGGGAGCTGTTTTTT. This sequence encodes CASSLDPTGAGELFF. The chain uses TRBV11-2 and TRBJ2-2; a weak D match, TRBD2 (6 bases). The germline V gene encodes CDR1 SGHAT and CDR2 FQNNGV. The CDR3 loop spans 15 amino acids. Trimming pared 0 bases from V and 6 bases from J, leaving 11 bases between.

The CDR3 DNA is TGTGCCAGCAGCTTAGGGGGGGGCCCGGACACAGATACGCAGTATTTT. Translation gives CASSLGGGPDTDTQYF. The V gene is TRBV4-2, the J gene TRBJ2-3, with a tentative D call TRBD2 (7 bases). The V gene's germline CDR1 is LGHNA and CDR2 YNFKEQ. V lost 5 bases and J lost 2, with 17 bases in between. CDR3 length equals 16 residues.

The rearrangement joins TRBV28 to TRBJ1-3; 7 nucleotides match TRBD1. Germline lookup yields CDR1 MDHEN and CDR2 SYDVKM. V lost 6 bases and J lost 4; bases outside the gene matches: 12. This CDR3 comprises 16 residues. This chain's CDR3 is CASSRPDRVKGNTIYF. Here the CDR3 DNA reads TGTGCCAGCAGCCGACCCGACAGGGTGAAGGGAAACACCATATATTTT.

CDR3 protein: CASSPTTGLEQYF. The CDR3 DNA reads TGTGCCAGCAGCCCTACGACAGGGCTCGAGCAGTACTTC. The chain is built from TRBV11-2 and TRBJ2-7; 7 bases are a match to TRBD1. The ends lost 5 bases at V and 6 bases at J; junction bases unmatched: 7. Germline V gene data show CDR1 as SGHAT and CDR2 as FQNNGV. The CDR3 totals 13 residues.

The V call is TRBV5-1, the J call TRBJ2-3; D gene unclear. The CDR3 sequence is 15 residues long. Trimming pared 1 base from V and 0 bases from J, leaving 9 bases between. Germline loops: CDR1 SGHRS, CDR2 YFSETQ. The CDR3 reads CASSLRTASTDTQYF. The CDR3 DNA is TGCGCCAGCAGCTTGCGAACAGCTAGCACAGATACGCAGTATTTT.

V usage is TRBV7-2 and J usage is TRBJ1-1; weak D call: TRBD1 (5 bases). Germline V gives CDR1 SGHTA, CDR2 FQGNSA. The V end lost 5 bases, the J end lost 3 bases, and 13 bases lay between the germline ends. This CDR3 contains 14 residues. This chain's CDR3 is CASSPLDSYTEAFF. CDR3 coding DNA: TGTGCCAGCAGCCCCCTAGACAGTTACACTGAAGCTTTCTTT. The full variable domain, its missing parts supplied by reference TRBV7-2 and TRBJ1-1, is GAGVSQSPSNKVTEKGKDVELRCDPISGHTALYWYRQSLGQGLEFLIYFQGNSAPDKSGLPSDRFSAERTGGSVSTLTIQRTQQEDSAVYLCASSPLDSYTEAFFGQGTRLTVV.

The gene calls are TRBV27 and TRBJ2-5; no clear D gene. V dropped 5 bases and J dropped 2 bases, with 15 bases sitting between them. Germline assignment: CDR1 MNHEY and CDR2 SMNVEV (reference sequence). There are 15 residues in the CDR3. The CDR3 nucleotides read TGTGCCAGCAGTCCTGCTCTACGCAGACAAGAGACCCAGTACTTC. As protein: CASSPALRRQETQYF.

This sequence joins TRBV4-1 and TRBJ2-5; 8 nucleotides line up with TRBD2. This CDR3 region has 16 residues. V shed 0 bases, J shed 5 bases, and the junction held 8 bases outside the gene matches. In germline, CDR1 is MGHRA, CDR2 YSYEKL. In DNA form, the CDR3 reads TGCGCCAGCAGCCAAGAGGGAGCGGGGGCCAGCGAGACCCAGTACTTC. Translated, it gives CASSQEGAGASETQYF.

The chain couples TRBV28 to TRBJ1-1; a weak D match, TRBD1 (6 bases). V was shortened by 3 bases and J by 10 bases, with 24 bases between the two germline ends. This CDR3 is built from 16 residues. Germline V gene sequence: CDR1 MDHEN, CDR2 SYDVKM. The CDR3 loop reads CASSFVQGQVRLVAFF. For the CDR3, the DNA is TGTGCCAGCAGTTTTGTACAGGGTCAGGTTCGATTGGTAGCTTTCTTT.

J is TRBJ2-1 and V is TRBV9; a possible D gene is TRBD2 (6 bases). V was trimmed by 0 bases and J by 5 bases, leaving 21 bases between them. This CDR3 is built from 18 residues. From germline, CDR1 is SGDLS and CDR2 YYNGEE. CDR3 sequence (DNA): TGTGCCAGCAGCGTAGCTACGGGGACTCGTATCGGGAACAATGAGCAGTTCTTC. Translation gives CASSVATGTRIGNNEQFF.

The V call is TRBV7-9, the J call TRBJ2-3; weak D call: TRBD1 (5 bases). From germline, CDR1 is SEHNR and CDR2 FQNEAQ (reference sequence). The CDR3 has 13 residues. Trimming removed 3 bases from V and 4 bases from J, with 8 bases in between. CDR3 sequence reads: CASSLSGPDTQYF. The CDR3 coding sequence is TGTGCCAGCAGCTTGTCAGGGCCAGATACGCAGTATTTT.